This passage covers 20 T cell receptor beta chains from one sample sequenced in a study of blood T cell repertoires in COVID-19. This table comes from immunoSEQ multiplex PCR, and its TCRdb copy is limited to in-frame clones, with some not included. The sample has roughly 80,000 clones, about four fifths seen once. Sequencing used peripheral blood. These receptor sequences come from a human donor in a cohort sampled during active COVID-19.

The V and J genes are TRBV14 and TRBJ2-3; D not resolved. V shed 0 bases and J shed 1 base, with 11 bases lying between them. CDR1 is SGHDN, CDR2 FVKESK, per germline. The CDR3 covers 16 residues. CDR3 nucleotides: TGTGCCAGCAGCCAAGAGTGGCGGAGAGGCACAGATACGCAGTATTTT. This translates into CASSQEWRRGTDTQYF.

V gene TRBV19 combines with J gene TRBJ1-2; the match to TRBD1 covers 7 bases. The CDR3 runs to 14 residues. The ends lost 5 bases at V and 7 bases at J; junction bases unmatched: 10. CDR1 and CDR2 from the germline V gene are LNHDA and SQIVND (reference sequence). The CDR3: CASSPPRQGVGYTF. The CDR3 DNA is TGTGCCAGTAGTCCCCCCCGGCAGGGGGTTGGCTACACCTTC.

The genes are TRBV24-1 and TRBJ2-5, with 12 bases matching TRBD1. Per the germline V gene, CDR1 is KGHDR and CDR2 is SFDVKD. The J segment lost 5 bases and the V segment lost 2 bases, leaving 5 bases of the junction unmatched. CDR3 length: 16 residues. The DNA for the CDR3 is TGTGCCACCAGTGATTCGGGACAGGGGGCCGGGGAGACCCAGTACTTC. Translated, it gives CATSDSGQGAGETQYF.

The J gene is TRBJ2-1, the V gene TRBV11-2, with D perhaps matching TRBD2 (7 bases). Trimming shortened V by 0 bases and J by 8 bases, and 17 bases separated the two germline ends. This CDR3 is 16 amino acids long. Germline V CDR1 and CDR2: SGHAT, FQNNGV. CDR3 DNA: TGTGCCAGCAGCTTAGATATTGGAGGGGGGGATTATGAGCAGTTCTTC. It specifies CASSLDIGGGDYEQFF. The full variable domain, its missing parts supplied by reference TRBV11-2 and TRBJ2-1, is EAGVAQSPRYKIIEKRQSVAFWCNPISGHATLYWYQQILGQGPKLLIQFQNNGVVDDSQLPKDRFSAERLKGVDSTLKIQPAKLEDSAVYLCASSLDIGGGDYEQFFGPGTRLTVL.

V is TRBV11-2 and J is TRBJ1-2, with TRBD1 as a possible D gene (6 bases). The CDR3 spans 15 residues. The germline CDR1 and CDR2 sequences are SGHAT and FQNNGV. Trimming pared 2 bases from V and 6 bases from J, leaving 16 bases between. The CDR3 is CASSLTGRGWDGYTF. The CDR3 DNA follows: TGTGCCAGCAGCTTAACAGGCAGGGGTTGGGATGGCTACACCTTC.

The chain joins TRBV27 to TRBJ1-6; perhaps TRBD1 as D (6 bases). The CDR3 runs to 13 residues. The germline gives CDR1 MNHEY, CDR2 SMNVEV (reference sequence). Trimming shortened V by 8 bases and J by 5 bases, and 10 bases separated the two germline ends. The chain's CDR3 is CASPGGHNSPLHF. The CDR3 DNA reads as TGTGCCAGCCCGGGGGGCCATAATTCACCCCTCCACTTT.

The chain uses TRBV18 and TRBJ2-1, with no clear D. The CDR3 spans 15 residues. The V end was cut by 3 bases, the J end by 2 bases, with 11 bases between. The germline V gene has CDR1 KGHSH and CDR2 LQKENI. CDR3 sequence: CASSPQELTYNEQFF. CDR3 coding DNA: TGTGCCAGCTCACCCCAAGAACTAACCTACAATGAGCAGTTCTTC.

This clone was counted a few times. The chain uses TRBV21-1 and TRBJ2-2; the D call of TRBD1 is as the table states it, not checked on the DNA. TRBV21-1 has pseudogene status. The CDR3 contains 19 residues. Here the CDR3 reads CASSKSRTSGGLNTGELFF. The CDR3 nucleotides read TGTGCCAGCAGCAAATCCCGAACCTCAGGGGGCCTTAACACCGGGGAGCTGTTTTTT.

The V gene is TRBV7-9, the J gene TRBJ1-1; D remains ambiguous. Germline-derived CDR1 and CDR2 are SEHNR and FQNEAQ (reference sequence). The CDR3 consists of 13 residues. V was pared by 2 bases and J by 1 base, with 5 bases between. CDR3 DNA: TGTGCCAGCAGCTTAAACACGAACACTGAAGCTTTCTTT. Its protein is CASSLNTNTEAFF.

The CDR3 here is CASSSGTGNTGELFF. As DNA, the CDR3 is TGTGCCAGCTCGTCCGGGACAGGGAACACCGGGGAGCTGTTTTTT. The chain joins TRBV18 to TRBJ2-2; 8 bases are a match to TRBD1. V lost 6 bases and J lost 1; bases outside the gene matches: 4. This CDR3 is built from 15 residues. Germline V CDR1 and CDR2: KGHSH, LQKENI. The full variable domain, its missing parts supplied by reference TRBV18 and TRBJ2-2, is NAGVMQNPRHLVRRRGQEARLRCSPMKGHSHVYWYRQLPEEGLKFMVYLQKENIIDESGMPKERFSAEFPKEGPSILRIQQVVRGDSAAYFCASSSGTGNTGELFFGEGSRLTVL.

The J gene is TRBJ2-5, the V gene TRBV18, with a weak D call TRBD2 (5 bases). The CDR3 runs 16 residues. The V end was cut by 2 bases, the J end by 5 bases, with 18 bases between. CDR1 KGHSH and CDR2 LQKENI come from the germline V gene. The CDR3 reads CASSPNGGRIVETQYF. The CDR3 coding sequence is TGTGCCAGCTCACCAAACGGCGGGCGAATAGTGGAGACCCAGTACTTC.

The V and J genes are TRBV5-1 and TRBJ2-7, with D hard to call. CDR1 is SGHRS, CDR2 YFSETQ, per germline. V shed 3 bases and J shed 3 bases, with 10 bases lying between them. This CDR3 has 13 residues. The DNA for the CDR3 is TGCGCCAGCAGCTCGAGTCCCGGCTACGAGCAGTACTTC. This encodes CASSSSPGYEQYF.

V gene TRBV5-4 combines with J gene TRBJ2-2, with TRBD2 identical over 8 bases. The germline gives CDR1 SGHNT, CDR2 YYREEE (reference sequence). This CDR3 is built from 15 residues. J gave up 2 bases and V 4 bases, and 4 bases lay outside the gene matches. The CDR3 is CASSLSGVNTGELFF. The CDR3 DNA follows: TGTGCCAGCAGCCTTAGCGGGGTAAACACCGGGGAGCTGTTTTTT. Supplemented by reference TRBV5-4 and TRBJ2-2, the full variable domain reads ETGVTQSPTHLIKTRGQQVTLRCSSQSGHNTVSWYQQALGQGPQFIFQYYREEENGRGNFPPRFSGLQFPNYSSELNVNALELDDSALYLCASSLSGVNTGELFFGEGSRLTVL.

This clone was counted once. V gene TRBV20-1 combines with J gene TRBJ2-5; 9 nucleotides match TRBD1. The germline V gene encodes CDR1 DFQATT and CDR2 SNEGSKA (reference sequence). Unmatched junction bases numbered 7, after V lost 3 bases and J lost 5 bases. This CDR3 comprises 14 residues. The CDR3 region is CSASRRDRGETQYF. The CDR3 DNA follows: TGCAGTGCTAGTCGCCGAGACAGGGGGGAGACCCAGTACTTC.

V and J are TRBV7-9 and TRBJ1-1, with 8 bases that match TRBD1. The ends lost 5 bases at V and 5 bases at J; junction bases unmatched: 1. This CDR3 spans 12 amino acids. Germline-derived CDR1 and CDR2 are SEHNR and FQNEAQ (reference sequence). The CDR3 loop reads CASSRTGTEAFF. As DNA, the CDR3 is TGTGCCAGCAGCCGGACAGGGACTGAAGCTTTCTTT.

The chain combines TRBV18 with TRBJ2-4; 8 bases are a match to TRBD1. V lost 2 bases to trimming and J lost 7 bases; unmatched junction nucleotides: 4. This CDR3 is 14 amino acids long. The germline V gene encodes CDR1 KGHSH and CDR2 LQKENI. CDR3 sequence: CASSPGQGANIQYF. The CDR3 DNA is TGTGCCAGCTCACCAGGGCAGGGGGCGAACATTCAGTACTTC.

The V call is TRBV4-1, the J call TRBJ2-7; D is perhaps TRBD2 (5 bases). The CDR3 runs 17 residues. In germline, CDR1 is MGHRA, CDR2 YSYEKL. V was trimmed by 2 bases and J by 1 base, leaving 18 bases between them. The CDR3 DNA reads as TGCGCCAGCAGCCAAATGCACCGGATGAGGGCGTCCTACGAGCAGTACTTC. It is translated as CASSQMHRMRASYEQYF.

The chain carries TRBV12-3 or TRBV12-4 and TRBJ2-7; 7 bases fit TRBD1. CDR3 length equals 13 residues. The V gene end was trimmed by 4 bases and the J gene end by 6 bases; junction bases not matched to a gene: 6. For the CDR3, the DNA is TGTGCCAGCAGTTACCAGGGGGTTGGCGAGCAGTACTTC. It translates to CASSYQGVGEQYF.

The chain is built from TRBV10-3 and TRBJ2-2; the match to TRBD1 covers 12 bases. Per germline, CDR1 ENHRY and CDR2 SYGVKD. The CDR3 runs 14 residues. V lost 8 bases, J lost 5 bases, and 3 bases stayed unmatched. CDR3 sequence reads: CAIGTGGTTGELFF. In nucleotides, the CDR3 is TGTGCCATCGGGACAGGGGGCACGACCGGGGAGCTGTTTTTT.

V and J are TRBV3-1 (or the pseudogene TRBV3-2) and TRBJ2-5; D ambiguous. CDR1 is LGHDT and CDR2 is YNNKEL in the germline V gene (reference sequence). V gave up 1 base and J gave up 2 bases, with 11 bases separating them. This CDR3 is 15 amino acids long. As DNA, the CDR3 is TGTGCCAGCAGCCAAGGAGTAGCTAGGCAAGAGACCCAGTACTTC. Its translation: CASSQGVARQETQYF.